The 13 T cell receptor beta chains in this list originate from one sample, sequenced in a study of tumor and adjacent non-tumor tissue in lung cancer. A modified ARM-PCR protocol with three rounds of nested PCR amplified TCRbeta. TCRdb itself ran the multiplex PCR reads through MiXCR, one entry per CDR3 protein. The profile shows under 150,000 distinct CDR3 sequences, around three fifths of them singletons. This sample's RNA came from whole unsorted tissue. The sequencing input was lung tumor tissue. The receptors come from a young man with non-small cell lung cancer.

The chain employs TRBV2 and TRBJ1-2; no clear D gene. The CDR3 has 11 amino acids. The V and J ends lost 2 bases and 11 bases respectively, with 9 bases between them. Germline values: CDR1 SNHLY, CDR2 FYNNEI. The CDR3 DNA sequence: TGTGCCAGCAGTGAAAAGAGGAGTTACACCTTC. Residues: CASSEKRSYTF.

The chain uses TRBV11-2 and TRBJ2-5, with D possibly matching TRBD2 (6 bases). The CDR3 sequence is 15 residues long. Per germline, CDR1 SGHAT and CDR2 FQNNGV. V lost 5 bases and J 6 bases, leaving 19 bases between the germline ends. The CDR3 DNA reads TGTGCCAGCAGCACCCGCCCGGGAGAACAAAAGACCCAGTACTTC. Amino acids: CASSTRPGEQKTQYF.

With regard to this clonotype: Possible read error: a much larger clone is one base away. The rearrangement joins TRBV6-2 or TRBV6-3 to TRBJ2-5; 9 bases are shared with TRBD1. Unmatched junction bases numbered 15, after V lost 6 bases and J lost 4 bases. There are 17 residues in the CDR3. Looked up from germline, CDR1 is MNHEY and CDR2 is SVGEGT. CDR3 nucleotides: TGTGCCAGCAGCCGAGGACAGGGGATTGGTACTGGAGAGACCCAGTACTTC. Protein sequence: CASSRGQGIGTGETQYF.

In this sample, this clonotype turned up many times. The gene calls are TRBV12-3 or TRBV12-4 and TRBJ1-2; D ambiguous. This CDR3 has 14 amino acids. V dropped 7 bases and J dropped 3 bases, with 15 bases sitting between them. CDR3 coding DNA: TGTGCCAGCACCGAGGGTGTTTGGGACTATGGCTACACCTTC. This codes for CASTEGVWDYGYTF.

V gene TRBV29-1 combines with J gene TRBJ2-1; possible D gene TRBD2, 7 bases. The V and J ends lost 7 bases and 9 bases respectively, with 22 bases between them. The germline gives CDR1 SQVTM, CDR2 ANQGSEA. The CDR3 runs to 14 residues. The CDR3 bases are TGCAGCGCCGGGGGGCCTAAACTGGATGGTGAGCAGTTCTTC. Protein sequence: CSAGGPKLDGEQFF.

The chain carries TRBV7-9 and TRBJ2-3; 9 bases line up with TRBD2. V shed 8 bases, J shed 6 bases, and the junction held 6 bases outside the gene matches. This CDR3 is 13 amino acids long. CDR1 is SEHNR and CDR2 is FQNEAQ in the germline V gene (reference sequence). For the CDR3, the DNA is TGTGCCAGCTGCCTGGCGGGAGGGGATACGCAGTATTTT. Translated: CASCLAGGDTQYF.

As to this clonotype: Since the CDR3 does not end with the conserved phenylalanine or tryptophan, this likely comes from a read error. The chain links TRBV6-5 to TRBJ1-2, with TRBD1 matching 8 bases. Trimming removed 5 bases from V and 8 bases from J; junction bases left unmatched: 13. In germline, CDR1 is MNHEY, CDR2 SVGAGI. The CDR3 runs to 15 residues. CDR3 DNA: TGTGCCAGCAGTACTTTCGGACAGGGTCGGGTAGGCTACACCTTA. Translating it yields CASSTFGQGRVGYTL.

This clonotype showed up many times. The chain joins TRBV4-3 to TRBJ2-7, with TRBD2 as a possible D gene (6 bases). The CDR3 runs to 14 residues. Trimming shortened V by 0 bases and J by 2 bases, and 8 bases separated the two germline ends. Germline CDR1 LGHNA, CDR2 YSLEER. The CDR3 loop is CASSQEEGPYEQYF. CDR3 DNA sequence: TGCGCCAGCAGCCAAGAGGAGGGGCCCTACGAGCAGTACTTC.

This clonotype was seen only once. Compared with germline, one end of the junction differs, possibly owing to a read error. The J gene is TRBJ2-3, the V gene TRBV20-1; 15 bases map to TRBD2. CDR3 length: 19 amino acids. Germline V CDR1 and CDR2: DFQATT, SNEGSKA (reference sequence). The CDR3 bases are TGCAGTTCTAGAGATCCCGGACTAGCGGGAGGGTGGAGCACAGATACGCAATATTTT. Residues: CSSRDPGLAGGWSTDTQYF.

With respect to this clonotype: A much larger clone differs by one base, so this may be a read error. The V and J genes are TRBV20-1 and TRBJ2-2; a weak D match, TRBD1 (6 bases). This CDR3 is 14 amino acids long. Germline V gives CDR1 DFQATT, CDR2 SNEGSKA (reference sequence). CDR3 coding DNA: TGCACTGCTAGAGGACAGCCTAACACCGGGGAGCTGTTTTTT. Its protein product is CTARGQPNTGELFF.

As to this clonotype: A read error may be the cause here, since a much bigger clone is one base away. The rearrangement uses TRBV20-1 and TRBJ1-1; the D is unclear. V lost 3 bases, J lost 3 bases, and 17 bases lay in between. This CDR3 has 15 amino acids. Germline assignment: CDR1 DFQATT and CDR2 SNEGSKA (reference sequence). As DNA, the CDR3 is TGCAGTGCTAGTGTGGCTATAGGGAGGGACACTGAAGCTTTCTTT. Translation: CSASVAIGRDTEAFF.

The chain carries TRBV11-3 and TRBJ2-1; tentative D call: TRBD1 (6 bases). Germline-derived CDR1 and CDR2 are SGHNT and YENEEA. Trimming took off 5 bases at V and 8 bases at J, with 13 bases between the two ends. The CDR3 has 13 residues. CDR3 loop: CASSIGQSYEQFF. As DNA, the CDR3 is TGTGCCAGCAGCATAGGACAGAGCTATGAGCAGTTCTTC.

With regard to this clonotype: No conserved phenylalanine or tryptophan is present at the end of the CDR3, so a read error is the likely explanation. The chain carries TRBV10-3 and TRBJ2-7; D is perhaps TRBD2 (5 bases). In germline, CDR1 is ENHRY, CDR2 SYGVKD. Trimming removed 4 bases from V and 5 bases from J, with 12 bases in between. The CDR3 sequence is 13 residues long. CDR3 in DNA: TGTGCCATCAGTGTCGGGCACGGGGACGAGCAGTACTTA. Translation gives CAISVGHGDEQYL.